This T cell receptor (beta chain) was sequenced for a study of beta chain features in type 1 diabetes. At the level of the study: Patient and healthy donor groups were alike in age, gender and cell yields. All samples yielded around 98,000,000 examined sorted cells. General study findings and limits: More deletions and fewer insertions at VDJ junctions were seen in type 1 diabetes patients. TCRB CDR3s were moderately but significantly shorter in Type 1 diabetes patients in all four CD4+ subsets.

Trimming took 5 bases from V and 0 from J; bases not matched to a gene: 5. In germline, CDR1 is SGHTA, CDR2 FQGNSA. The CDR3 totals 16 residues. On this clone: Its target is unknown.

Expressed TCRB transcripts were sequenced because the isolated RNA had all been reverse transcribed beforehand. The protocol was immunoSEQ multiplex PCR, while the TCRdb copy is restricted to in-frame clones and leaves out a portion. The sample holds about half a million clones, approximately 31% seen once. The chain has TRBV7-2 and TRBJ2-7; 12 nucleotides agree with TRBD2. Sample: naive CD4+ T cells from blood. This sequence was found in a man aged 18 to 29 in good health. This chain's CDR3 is CASSPRTSGASYEQYF. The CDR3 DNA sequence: TGTGCCAGCAGCCCCCGGACTAGCGGGGCCTCCTACGAGCAGTACTTC.